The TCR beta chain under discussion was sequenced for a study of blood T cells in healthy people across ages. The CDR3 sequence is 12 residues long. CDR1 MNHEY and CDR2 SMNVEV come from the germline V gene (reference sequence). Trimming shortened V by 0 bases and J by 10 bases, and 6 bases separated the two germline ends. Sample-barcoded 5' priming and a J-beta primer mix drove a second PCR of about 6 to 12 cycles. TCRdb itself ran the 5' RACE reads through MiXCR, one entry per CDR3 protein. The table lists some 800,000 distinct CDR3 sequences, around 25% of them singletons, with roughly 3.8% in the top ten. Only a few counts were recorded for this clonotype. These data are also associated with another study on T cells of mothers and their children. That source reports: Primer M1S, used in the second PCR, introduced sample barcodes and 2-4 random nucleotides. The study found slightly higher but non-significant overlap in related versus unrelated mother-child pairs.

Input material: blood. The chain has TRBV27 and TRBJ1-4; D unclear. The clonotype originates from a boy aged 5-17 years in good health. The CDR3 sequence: CASSLSEGKLFF. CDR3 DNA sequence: TGTGCCAGCAGTTTATCTGAGGGAAAACTGTTTTTT.